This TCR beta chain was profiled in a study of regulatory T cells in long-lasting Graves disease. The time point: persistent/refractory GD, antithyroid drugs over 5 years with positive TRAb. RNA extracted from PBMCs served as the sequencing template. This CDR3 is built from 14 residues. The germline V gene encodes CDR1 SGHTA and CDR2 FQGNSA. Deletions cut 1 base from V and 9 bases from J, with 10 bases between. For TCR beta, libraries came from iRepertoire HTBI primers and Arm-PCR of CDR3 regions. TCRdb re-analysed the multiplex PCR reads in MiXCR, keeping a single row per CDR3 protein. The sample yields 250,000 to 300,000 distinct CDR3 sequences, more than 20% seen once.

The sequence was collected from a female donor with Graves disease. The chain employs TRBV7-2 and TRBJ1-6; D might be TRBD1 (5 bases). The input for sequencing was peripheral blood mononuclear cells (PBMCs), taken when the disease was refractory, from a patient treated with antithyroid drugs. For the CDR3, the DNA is TGTGCCAGCAGCTTAGAGACAGCGTTTTCACCCCTCCACTTT. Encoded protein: CASSLETAFSPLHF.